Below, 20 T cell receptor beta chains from the same sample are listed, as sequenced in a study of a mutant IDH1 vaccine in newly diagnosed glioma. Time point indicated: week 5, during vaccination. One vaccine dose held 300 ug of mutant IDH1 20-mer peptide and came with topical imiquimod. Antigens for these TCRs are unknown. Sequenced by immunoSEQ multiplex PCR; TCRdb stores in-frame clones only, minus some. This sample has about 54,000 clones, with about 80% found just once. The sequencing here drew on PBMCs, taken from a glioma patient whose treatment included an IDH1 peptide vaccine. The receptors were gathered from a man aged 30 to 45 with glioma.

V usage is TRBV19 and J usage is TRBJ1-6; the D is unclear. CDR3 length equals 11 residues. Germline CDR1 reads LNHDA; CDR2 reads SQIVND (reference sequence). V lost 6 bases, J lost 12 bases, and 9 bases lay in between. The CDR3 is CASRFRGPLHF. The CDR3 DNA follows: TGTGCCAGTAGGTTCCGGGGACCCCTCCACTTT.

The rearrangement uses TRBV10-2 and TRBJ2-1, with 11 bases identical to TRBD1. The germline CDR1 and CDR2 sequences are WSHSY and SAAADI. The CDR3 has 14 amino acids. V shed 6 bases and J 6 bases; nucleotides not matched to a gene: 4. CDR3 nucleotide sequence: TGCGCCAGCAGGGGACAGGGGGTATTCAATGAGCAGTTCTTC. This encodes CASRGQGVFNEQFF.

This clone occurred once. The V and J genes are TRBV6-1 and TRBJ2-7; 9 bases align to TRBD1. The CDR3 is made up of 15 amino acids. Germline CDR1 reads MNHNS; CDR2 reads SASEGT. V lost 6 bases and J lost 4; bases outside the gene matches: 10. This CDR3 reads CASSPGTGLVYEQYF. Here the CDR3 DNA reads TGTGCCAGCAGCCCCGGGACAGGGCTCGTATACGAGCAGTACTTC.

This clone was counted once. This chain links TRBV5-4 with TRBJ2-3; 10 bases agree with TRBD2. Germline values: CDR1 SGHNT, CDR2 YYREEE (reference sequence). V trimming: 3 bases; J trimming: 1 base; junction bases outside the gene matches: 2. The CDR3 loop spans 15 amino acids. In DNA, the CDR3 is TGTGCCAGCAGCTCCCTAGCGGGGGGCACAGATACGCAGTATTTT. Translated, it gives CASSSLAGGTDTQYF.

The V and J genes are TRBV18 and TRBJ2-2; TRBD1 agrees at 8 bases. The CDR3 has 15 residues. The germline gives CDR1 KGHSH, CDR2 LQKENI. The V gene end was trimmed by 2 bases and the J gene end by 4 bases; junction bases not matched to a gene: 3. The DNA of the CDR3 is TGTGCCAGCTCACCAGAACAGGGGGGCACCGGGGAGCTGTTTTTT. Encoded protein: CASSPEQGGTGELFF.

The V and J genes are TRBV18 and TRBJ1-2; weak D call: TRBD1 (6 bases). The CDR3 runs 12 residues. The germline gives CDR1 KGHSH, CDR2 LQKENI. V was shortened by 6 bases and J by 4 bases, with 9 bases between the two germline ends. The CDR3 is CASSTDSYGYTF. The CDR3, as DNA: TGTGCCAGCTCGACGGACAGCTATGGCTACACCTTC.

The chain couples TRBV2 to TRBJ2-7; D is perhaps TRBD2 (7 bases). Trimming took 9 bases from V and 4 from J, leaving 19 bases between them. Germline loops: CDR1 SNHLY, CDR2 FYNNEI. CDR3 size: 14 residues. The CDR3 spells CASRVGGAAYEQYF. The CDR3 region has the DNA TGTGCCAGTAGGGTGGGGGGGGCGGCTTACGAGCAGTACTTC.

This clone was found once. The chain employs TRBV19 and TRBJ1-3, with D perhaps matching TRBD1 (5 bases). Germline V gives CDR1 LNHDA, CDR2 SQIVND (reference sequence). Between the trimmed V and J ends, which lost 5 bases and 0 bases, there was a span of 11 bases. The CDR3 contains 15 residues. The CDR3 loop reads CASSQTELSGNTIYF. The CDR3 nucleotides are TGTGCCAGTAGTCAGACAGAACTCTCTGGAAACACCATATATTTT. The variable domain in full, completed from reference TRBV19 and TRBJ1-3, reads DGGITQSPKYLFRKEGQNVTLSCEQNLNHDAMYWYRQDPGQGLRLIYYSQIVNDFQKGDIAEGYSVSREKKESFPLTVTSAQKNPTAFYLCASSQTELSGNTIYFGEGSWLTVV.

The CDR3 spells CASSSQGTGNEKLFF. The CDR3 DNA follows: TGTGCCAGCAGCTCCCAGGGGACAGGGAATGAAAAACTGTTTTTT. The V call is TRBV13, the J call TRBJ1-4; TRBD1 agrees at 9 bases. CDR1 and CDR2 from the germline V gene are PRHDT and FYEKMQ (reference sequence). Trimming removed 4 bases from V and 5 bases from J; junction bases left unmatched: 5. The CDR3 sequence is 15 residues long.

The chain employs TRBV27 and TRBJ2-7; 7 nucleotides agree with TRBD1. CDR1 is MNHEY, CDR2 SMNVEV, per germline (reference sequence). The CDR3 sequence is 14 residues long. Unmatched junction bases numbered 7, after V lost 8 bases and J lost 0 bases. Here the CDR3 DNA reads TGTGCCAGCGGGGGACAGATCTCCTCCTACGAGCAGTACTTC. It codes for CASGGQISSYEQYF.

The CDR3 loop reads CASSSFRQGVNEQFF. Here the CDR3 DNA reads TGTGCCAGCAGCTCCTTCCGACAGGGGGTGAATGAGCAGTTCTTC. V usage is TRBV13 and J usage is TRBJ2-1, with 9 bases aligning to TRBD1. J lost 7 bases, V lost 4 bases, and 8 bases had no gene match. Germline V lookup: CDR1 PRHDT, CDR2 FYEKMQ (reference sequence). This CDR3 is 15 amino acids long. The variable domain in full, completed from reference TRBV13 and TRBJ2-1, reads AAGVIQSPRHLIKEKRETATLKCYPIPRHDTVYWYQQGPGQDPQFLISFYEKMQSDKGSIPDRFSAQQFSDYHSELNMSSLELGDSALYFCASSSFRQGVNEQFFGPGTRLTVL.

The V gene is TRBV6-6, the J gene TRBJ1-1; D uncertain. Trimming took 2 bases from V and 7 from J, leaving 11 bases between them. The length of the CDR3 is 13 residues. Germline V gene sequence: CDR1 MNHNY, CDR2 SVGAGI (reference sequence). DNA of the CDR3: TGTGCCAGCAGTTACCCAGTAGAAGGTGAAGCTTTCTTT. This sequence encodes CASSYPVEGEAFF.

The V gene is TRBV6-4, the J gene TRBJ1-5, with D perhaps matching TRBD1 (6 bases). The V gene lost 5 bases and the J gene lost 5 bases, with 22 bases spanning the gap. This CDR3 comprises 17 residues. CDR1 is MRHNA and CDR2 is SNTAGT in the germline V gene. The CDR3 reads CASSMLRGTPHYQPQHF. The CDR3 bases are TGTGCCAGCAGTATGTTAAGGGGGACCCCCCACTATCAGCCCCAGCATTTT.

This chain uses TRBV5-1 with TRBJ1-2; no clear D gene. V was pared by 0 bases and J by 4 bases, with 13 bases between. Looked up from germline, CDR1 is SGHRS and CDR2 is YFSETQ. The CDR3 totals 15 residues. The CDR3 sequence is CASSLDADWAYGYTF. The CDR3 region has the DNA TGCGCCAGCAGCTTGGACGCGGATTGGGCCTATGGCTACACCTTC.

About this clone: Mismatch with germline at one junction end may stem from a read error. The rearrangement links TRBV28 to TRBJ2-7; D is unresolved. The CDR3 is 11 residues long. Looked up from germline, CDR1 is MDHEN and CDR2 is SYDVKM. CDR3 residues: CASSNTRVPVF. The CDR3 region has the DNA TGTGCCAGCAGTAATACAAGGGTTCCGGTCTTC. Full variable domain (rest looked up from reference TRBV28 and TRBJ2-7): DVKVTQSSRYLVKRTGEKVFLECVQDMDHENMFWYRQDPGLGLRLIYFSYDVKMKEKGDIPEGYSVSREKKERFSLILESASTNQTSMYLCASSNTRVPVFGPGTRLTVT.

V gene TRBV6-1 combines with J gene TRBJ1-1; D perhaps matches TRBD1 (5 bases). V was trimmed by 5 bases and J by 4 bases, leaving 11 bases between them. The CDR3 runs 13 residues. Germline V lookup: CDR1 MNHNS, CDR2 SASEGT. The CDR3 DNA follows: TGTGCCAGCAGTTTGCATGGGGCCACTGAAGCTTTCTTT. Its protein is CASSLHGATEAFF.

This chain connects TRBV25-1 to TRBJ2-2; the D is unclear. V shed 5 bases and J shed 1 base, with 14 bases lying between them. The CDR3 has 16 residues. In germline, CDR1 is MGHDK, CDR2 SYGVNS. The DNA for the CDR3 is TGTGCCAGCAGTTCCCTCGGGCTTATGAACACCGGGGAGCTGTTTTTT. Translation: CASSSLGLMNTGELFF.

The count of this clone is one. CDR3 amino acids: CASSPWGVEQYF. Here the CDR3 DNA reads TGTGCCAGCTCACCGTGGGGAGTCGAGCAGTACTTC. This chain connects TRBV18 to TRBJ2-7, with D possibly matching TRBD2 (5 bases). In germline, CDR1 is KGHSH, CDR2 LQKENI. V lost 3 bases to trimming and J lost 6 bases, with 9 bases between them. This CDR3 comprises 12 residues.

V gene TRBV9 combines with J gene TRBJ2-5, with D maybe TRBD2 (5 bases). Germline V gene sequence: CDR1 SGDLS, CDR2 YYNGEE. There are 16 residues in the CDR3. V lost 1 base and J lost 3, with 16 bases in between. CDR3 residues: CASSVSPGNRKETQYF. CDR3 DNA sequence: TGTGCCAGCAGCGTATCTCCCGGGAACAGAAAAGAGACCCAGTACTTC.

The chain is built from TRBV11-2 and TRBJ2-1; TRBD1 agrees at 9 bases. J was trimmed by 5 bases and V by 5 bases; bases with no gene match: 7. Germline-derived CDR1 and CDR2 are SGHAT and FQNNGV. This CDR3 has 15 residues. The CDR3 reads CASSTTGGRNNEQFF. The CDR3 DNA follows: TGTGCCAGCAGCACAACAGGGGGCCGAAACAATGAGCAGTTCTTC.